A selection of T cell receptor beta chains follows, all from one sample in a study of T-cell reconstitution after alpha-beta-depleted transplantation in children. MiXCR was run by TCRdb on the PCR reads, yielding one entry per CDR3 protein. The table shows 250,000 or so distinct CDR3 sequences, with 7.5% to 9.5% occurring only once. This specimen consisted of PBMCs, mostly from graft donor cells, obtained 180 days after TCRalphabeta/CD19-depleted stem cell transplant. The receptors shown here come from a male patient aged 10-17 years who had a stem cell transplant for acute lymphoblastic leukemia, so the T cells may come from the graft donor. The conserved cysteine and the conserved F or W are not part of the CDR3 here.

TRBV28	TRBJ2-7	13	ASSFWTSGRANLY
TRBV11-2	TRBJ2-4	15	ASSSGQGGVWSNIQY
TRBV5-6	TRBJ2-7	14	ASSPGLLGFLYEQY
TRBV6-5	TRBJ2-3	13	ASSYSGGRTDTQY
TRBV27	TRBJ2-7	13	ASRDPGQGRYEQY
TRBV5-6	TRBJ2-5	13	ASSLWAGYQETQY
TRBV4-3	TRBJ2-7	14	ASSQGLAGGTYEQY
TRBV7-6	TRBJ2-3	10	ASSVLATTQY
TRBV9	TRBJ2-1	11	ASSVVPRYEQF
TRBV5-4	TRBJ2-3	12	ASSLGTRTDTQY
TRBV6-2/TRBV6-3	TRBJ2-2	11	ASSYVVDGELF
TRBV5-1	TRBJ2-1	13	ASRTEGRSYNEQF
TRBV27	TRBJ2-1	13	ASTYGLAGDNEQF
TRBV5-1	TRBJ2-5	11	ASNGDNQETQY
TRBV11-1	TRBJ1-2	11	ASSQRTGGGYT
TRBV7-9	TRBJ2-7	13	ASSSSTGELKEQY
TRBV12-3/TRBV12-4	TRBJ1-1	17	ASSLKGGQGKKGWAEAF
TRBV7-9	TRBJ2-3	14	ASSLVGRESTDTQY
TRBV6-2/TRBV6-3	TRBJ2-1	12	ASSYSAAYNEQF
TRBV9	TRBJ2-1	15	ASSAPTGMGLNNEQF
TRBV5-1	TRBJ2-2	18	ASKMGLAGAYTTNTGELF
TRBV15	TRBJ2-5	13	ATSRDWAVQETQY
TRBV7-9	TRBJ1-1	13	ASSPELTGRTEAF
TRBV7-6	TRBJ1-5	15	ASSLEVGGEGNQPQH
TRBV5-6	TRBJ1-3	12	ASERQPPGNTIY
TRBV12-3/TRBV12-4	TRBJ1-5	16	ASSFRDRGRESNQPQH
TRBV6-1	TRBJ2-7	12	ASSVSGYTYEQY
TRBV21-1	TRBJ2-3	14	ASSKVGTGSTDTQY
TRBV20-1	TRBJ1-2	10	SARDLEYGYT